Listed below are T cell receptor beta chains from one sample, sequenced in a study of control samples from healthy donors and cancer patients. Sequenced by immunoSEQ multiplex PCR; TCRdb stores in-frame clones only, minus some. The data show approximately 70,000 clones, with about 90% seen just once and 3% to 4.5% held by the top ten. Sample: blood. The source is a woman aged 50 to 60 in good health. The CDR3 runs from the conserved cysteine through the conserved F or W. D genes are given only for firm matches. Size values are once, few and many counts, or a class for expanded clones, and some rows have none.

NA | TRBJ2-1 | NA | TRBV6-4 | TGTGCCAGCAGTGCCGGGGGCGCGGGAGTCTACAATGAGCAGTTCTTC | CASSAGGAGVYNEQFF
TRBD2 | TRBJ2-3 | NA | TRBV10-3 | TGTGCCATCAGTCTCACCCGGACTAGCGTATCCACAGATACGCAGTATTTT | CAISLTRTSVSTDTQYF
NA | TRBJ2-2 | NA | TRBV1 | TGCACCAGCGGGCCCCAGCGGGACGGTATTGTAGGATGGAACACCGGGGAGCTGTTTTTT | CTSGPQRDGIVGWNTGELFF
TRBD1 | TRBJ1-1 | NA | TRBV3-1/TRBV3-2 | TGTGCCAGCAGCCCCGGACAGGGTACGGCTTTCTTT | CASSPGQGTAFF
NA | TRBJ1-2 | NA | TRBV9 | TGTGCCAGCAGCGTAGAACCGGGGGCGGGCTATGGCTACACCTTC | CASSVEPGAGYGYTF
NA | TRBJ2-1 | NA | TRBV23-1 | TGCGCCAGCAGTCATAGGAGTAGTCGGGTCAATGAGCAGTTCTTC | CASSHRSSRVNEQFF
NA | TRBJ2-7 | NA | TRBV19 | TGTGCCAGTAGTTTATATCTCCGCGACGAGCAGTACTTC | CASSLYLRDEQYF
TRBD1 | TRBJ1-2 | NA | TRBV7-9 | TGTGCCAGCAGCTTAGGACAGGGGAGGTACTATGGCTACACCTTC | CASSLGQGRYYGYTF
NA | TRBJ1-2 | once | TRBV9 | TGTGCCAGCAGTCCCAAGGGCCGGGTGTATGGCTACACCTTC | CASSPKGRVYGYTF
NA | TRBJ2-3 | NA | TRBV20-1 | TGCAGTGCTAGTGGGCAGGCCCACACAGATACGCAGTATTTT | CSASGQAHTDTQYF
NA | TRBJ2-3 | NA | TRBV2 | TGTGCCAGCAGTGAGGGGACGCCGTTATTATCGAATACGCAGTATTTT | CASSEGTPLLSNTQYF
NA | TRBJ1-4 | once | TRBV28 | TGTGCCAGTCGGGGACCTTCGTGGGGTGAAAAACTGTTTTTT | CASRGPSWGEKLFF
NA | TRBJ1-1 | NA | TRBV6-5 | TGTGCCAGCAGTCCCCTGACAGGCGGTAACACTGAAGCTTTCTTT | CASSPLTGGNTEAFF
TRBD2 | TRBJ2-1 | NA | TRBV24-1 | TGTGCCACCAGTGATCGGACTAGCGGGAGGTACAATGAGCAGTTCTTC | CATSDRTSGRYNEQFF
TRBD1 | TRBJ1-2 | NA | TRBV5-5 | TGTGCCAGCAGCTACACCCGACAGGGTGGCGGCTACACCTTC | CASSYTRQGGGYTF
NA | TRBJ2-1 | NA | TRBV2 | TGTGCCAGCACTCCAGGTGGTAGAGGATCCAAAGCCACGCGGTTCTTC | CASTPGGRGSKATRFF
NA | TRBJ1-2 | NA | TRBV29-1 | TGCAGCGTTGCCCTCCTTCCCAGGGATGGCTACACCTTC | CSVALLPRDGYTF
NA | TRBJ1-5 | few | TRBV19 | TGTGCCAGTAGTATAACTGTAAGACAGCCCCAGCATTTT | CASSITVRQPQHF
NA | TRBJ2-1 | NA | TRBV6-5 | TGTGCCAGCAGGGCAAGGGGATGGGATGAGCAGTTCTTC | CASRARGWDEQFF
NA | TRBJ1-5 | NA | TRBV6-5 | TGTGCCAGCAGATACGGGTCCGGTCAGCCCCAGCATTTT | CASRYGSGQPQHF
NA | TRBJ2-1 | NA | TRBV2 | TGTGCCAGCATTCCAGTCGGCTTCTACAATGAGCAGTTCTTC | CASIPVGFYNEQFF
NA | TRBJ1-5 | NA | TRBV6-5 | TGTGCCAGCAGTTACGCGGGTTCTCAGCCCCAGCATTTT | CASSYAGSQPQHF
NA | TRBJ2-1 | NA | TRBV19 | TGTGCCAGTAGCCCGGCGGGGCAGGCCCTGTACAATGAGCAGTTCTTC | CASSPAGQALYNEQFF
NA | TRBJ1-1 | NA | TRBV19 | TGTGCCAGTACCGGCCTCGGGGGAGCTTTCTTT | CASTGLGGAFF
NA | TRBJ1-1 | NA | TRBV19 | TGTGCCAGTAGCAAACTGGGTCAGTTCACTGAAGCTTTCTTT | CASSKLGQFTEAFF
NA | TRBJ1-4 | NA | TRBV10-3 | TGTGCCATCAGACGGGGGAGTGGTGAAAAACTGTTTTTT | CAIRRGSGEKLFF
NA | TRBJ2-6 | NA | TRBV28 | TGTGCCGGCAGTGCCCCACACAGCTCTGGGGCCAACGTCCTGACTTTC | CAGSAPHSSGANVLTF
NA | TRBJ1-3 | NA | TRBV5-1 | TGCGTCCCGGGAGTGGAAGGAAACACCATATATTTT | CVPGVEGNTIYF
TRBD1 | TRBJ1-1 | NA | TRBV7-9 | TGTGCCAGCAGCTTAGGGTCAGGGGGCACTGAAGCTTTCTTT | CASSLGSGGTEAFF
NA | TRBJ2-2 | NA | TRBV19 | TGTGCCAGTAGTACGGGGGCGGACACCGGGGAGCTGTTTTTT | CASSTGADTGELFF
TRBD1 | TRBJ2-2 | once | TRBV3-1/TRBV3-2 | TGTGCCAGCAGCCAAGACAGGGGGTTTCGCACCGGGGAGCTGTTTTTT | CASSQDRGFRTGELFF
NA | TRBJ2-2 | NA | TRBV12-3/TRBV12-4 | TGTGCCAGCAGTTGGAAGAACACCGGGGAGCTGTTTTTT | CASSWKNTGELFF
NA | TRBJ1-2 | once | TRBV3-1/TRBV3-2 | TGTGCCAGCAGCCAAGTCGGTATAGACAACTATGGCTACACCTTC | CASSQVGIDNYGYTF
TRBD2 | TRBJ2-3 | NA | TRBV9 | TGTGCCAGCAGCGTAGGAGCTAGCGGGGGGAGCGATACGCAGTATTTT | CASSVGASGGSDTQYF
NA | TRBJ2-3 | NA | TRBV7-2 | TGTGCCAGCAGCTTACAACTAGACTTCACAGATACGCAGTATTTT | CASSLQLDFTDTQYF
NA | TRBJ2-5 | NA | TRBV2 | TGTGCCAGCAGTGAAGGGAGGTCCCAAGAGACCCAGTACTTC | CASSEGRSQETQYF
NA | TRBJ1-5 | NA | TRBV19 | TGTGCCAGTAGTAAGGCCCAGGGACGCAGGGATCAGCCCCAGCATTTT | CASSKAQGRRDQPQHF
NA | TRBJ2-5 | once | TRBV5-1 | TGCGCCAGCAGCTTGGCTGCTTTCAATGGGGGCGGCGAGACCCAGTACTTC | CASSLAAFNGGGETQYF
NA | TRBJ2-4 | NA | TRBV28 | TGTGCCAGCAGCACCTTCTGGACGGACCTAGCCAAAAACATTCAGTACTTC | CASSTFWTDLAKNIQYF
TRBD1 | TRBJ2-3 | NA | TRBV29-1 | TGCAGCGTTTTGGACAGGGGCCCAGATACGCAGTATTTT | CSVLDRGPDTQYF
TRBD2 | TRBJ2-1 | NA | TRBV5-1 | TGCGCCAGCAGCTCATCCGGGGGGTACAATGAGCAGTTCTTC | CASSSSGGYNEQFF
NA | TRBJ2-7 | NA | TRBV2 | TGTGCCGGGCAGGGAGGCGGCGAGCAGTACTTC | CAGQGGGEQYF